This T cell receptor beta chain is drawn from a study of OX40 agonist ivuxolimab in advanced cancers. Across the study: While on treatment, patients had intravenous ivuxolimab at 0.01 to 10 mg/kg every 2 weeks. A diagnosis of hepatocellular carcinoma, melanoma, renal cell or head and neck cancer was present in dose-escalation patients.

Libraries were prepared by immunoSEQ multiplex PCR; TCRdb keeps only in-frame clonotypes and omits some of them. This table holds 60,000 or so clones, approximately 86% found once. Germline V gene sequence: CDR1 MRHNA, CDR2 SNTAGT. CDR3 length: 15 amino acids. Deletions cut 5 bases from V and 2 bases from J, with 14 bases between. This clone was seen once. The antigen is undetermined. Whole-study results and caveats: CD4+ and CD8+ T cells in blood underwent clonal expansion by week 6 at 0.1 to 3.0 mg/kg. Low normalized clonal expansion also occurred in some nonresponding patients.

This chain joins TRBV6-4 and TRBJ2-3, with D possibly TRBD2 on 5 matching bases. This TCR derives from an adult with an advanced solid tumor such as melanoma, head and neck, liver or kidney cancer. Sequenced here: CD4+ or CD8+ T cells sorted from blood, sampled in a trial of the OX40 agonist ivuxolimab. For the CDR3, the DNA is TGTGCCAGCAGTCCATCGGGGTATTTCACAGATACGCAGTATTTT. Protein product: CASSPSGYFTDTQYF.